The clone carrying this T cell receptor beta chain occurred a few times. This entry comes from a study of blood T cell repertoires in COVID-19. The CDR3 totals 13 residues. Between the trimmed V and J ends, which lost 4 bases and 4 bases, there was a span of 11 bases. CDR1 and CDR2 from the germline V gene are SGHDT and YYEEEE. In Seattle, patients joined the study during active infection and were tracked longitudinally. Repertoires were generated with immunoSEQ multiplex PCR, while TCRdb's copy carries only in-frame clones and drops some. The sample carries roughly 160,000 clones, approximately 81% recorded once.

Sequenced input: peripheral blood. The sequence was obtained from a woman in her forties or fifties with COVID-19, enrolled during active disease. The chain combines TRBV5-6 with TRBJ1-2; TRBD1 is a possible D gene (5 bases). DNA of the CDR3: TGTGCCAGCAGCCCGGGGGGGTCCTATGGCTACACCTTC. Translation: CASSPGGSYGYTF.